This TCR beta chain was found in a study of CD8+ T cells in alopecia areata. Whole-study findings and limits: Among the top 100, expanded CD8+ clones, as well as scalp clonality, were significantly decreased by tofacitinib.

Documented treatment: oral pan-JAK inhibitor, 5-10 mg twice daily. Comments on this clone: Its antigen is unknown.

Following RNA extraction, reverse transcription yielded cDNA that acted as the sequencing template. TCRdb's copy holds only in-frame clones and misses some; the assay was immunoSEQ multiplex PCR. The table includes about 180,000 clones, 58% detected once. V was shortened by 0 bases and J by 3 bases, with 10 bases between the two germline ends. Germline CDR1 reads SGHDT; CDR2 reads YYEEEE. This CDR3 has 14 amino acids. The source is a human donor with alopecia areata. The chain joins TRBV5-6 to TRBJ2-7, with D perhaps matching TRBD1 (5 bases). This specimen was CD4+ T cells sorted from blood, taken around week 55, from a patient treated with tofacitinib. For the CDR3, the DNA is TGTGCCAGCAGCTTGGTGGCGCAGGGCTACGAGCAGTACTTC. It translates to CASSLVAQGYEQYF. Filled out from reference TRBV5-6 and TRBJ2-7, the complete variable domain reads DAGVTQSPTHLIKTRGQQVTLRCSPKSGHDTVSWYQQALGQGPQFIFQYYEEEERQRGNFPDRFSGHQFPNYSSELNVNALLLGDSALYLCASSLVAQGYEQYFGPGTRLTVT.